This T cell receptor (beta chain) was recorded in a study of graft-versus-host responses after intestinal transplantation (dated by TCRdb to the early 2020s). Broadly, across the study: The transplants that recipients received were multivisceral, liver-intestinal, or isolated intestinal. Of the roughly 26 intestinal transplant recipients enrolled in the cohort, one of whom was a retransplant, a few patients without pretransplant specimens were excluded. Alloreactive clones were identified by sequencing pre-transplant mixed lymphocyte reaction products and comparing them with unstimulated pre-transplant donor and recipient T cells. A peak of at least 4% donor T cells among recipient peripheral blood mononuclear cells was the definition used for donor T cell macrochimerism. All recipients received anti-thymocyte globulin induction followed by maintenance tacrolimus and steroids for about three years. Instead of going to the commercial service, samples from a few later patients were sequenced in-house on an Illumina MiSeq and processed with MiXCR. Graft-versus-host and host-versus-graft alloreactive T cell clones were tracked in the graft, circulation and bone marrow after intestinal transplantation using bulk TCR-beta CDR3 sequencing.

The library was built by means of the immunoSEQ multiplex PCR assay. In most patients, genomic DNA was isolated using the Qiagen DNeasy Blood and Tissue Kit and sent frozen to Adaptive Biotechnologies for TCR sequencing. Adaptive Biotechnologies carried out high-throughput TCR-beta CDR3 sequencing of genomic DNA for most patients. The original methods were these. TCR sequencing data were retrieved from Adaptive's ImmunoSEQ software for about 17 patients, whereas a few other patients were processed with MiXCR and VDJtools. To correct CD4 versus CD8 sorting errors, any sequence found in both subsets at a frequency ratio below 5:1 was removed. CDR3 nucleotide sequences shared by donor and recipient were removed because the origin of these sequences could not be assigned. At least 2-fold expansion over unstimulated cells and a minimum CFSE-low frequency of 0.002% (template counts) or 0.001% (read counts) were required for clones to be classified as alloreactive. Clones detected in sequenced pre-transplant spleen, lymph node, or MLR CFSE-low populations of the donor or recipient were defined as mappable. Cumulative frequency of alloreactive clones was calculated as a percentage of all sequences weighted by copy number. TCRdb re-hosts the immuneACCESS table, in-frame sequences only. Its copies lack some clones; in the studies checked, an unresolved V gene accounts for under half of them, and the cause for the rest is not known. V and J calls and clone size are given by that table; D and trimming were obtained from the DNA. The sample yields about 93,000 clones; around 83% were counted once. The top ten clones comprise roughly 0.83% of the sample.

Remarks on this clone: Its recognized antigen is unknown. The input lacks base qualities; no much larger clone sits a single base away.

Reading the label with the study, this specimen's time point is: cells obtained before transplantation from donor or recipient. CD3+CD4+ and CD3+CD8+ populations were FACS-sorted from unstimulated pre-transplant donor and recipient cells taken from spleen or lymph nodes. What the work shows at the level of the full study, not this receptor alone: In the allografts of patients with donor T cell macrochimerism, GvH to HvG T cell clonal ratios were high. Early after transplant, peak levels of circulating GvH clones were found to be associated with declines in HvG clones. GvH clones turned up in recipient bone marrow, with some appearing earlier in ileal mucosa or blood, a pattern consistent with an intestinal mucosal origin. The conclusions were limited by the relatively low number and heterogeneity of the intestinal transplant patients.

The source of this sequence is a human donor who received an intestinal transplant. The specimen comprised unstimulated CD4+ T cells sorted from spleen or lymph node cells, sampled before intestinal transplant.

The DNA sequence is TGTGCCAGTAGTCACCGGTACTCCTACGAGCAGTACTTC. It specifies CASSHRYSYEQYF. The chain joins TRBV19 to TRBJ2-7; the D gene is unclear. Looking up the germline V gene (reference sequence) yields CDR1 LNHDA and CDR2 SQIVND. The CDR3 contains 13 residues, cysteine and phenylalanine counted. Left in the record is the CDR3 DNA by itself, 39 bases read in frame from the first base. V sheds 5 bases and J sheds 0 bases, leaving 8 bases between their ends.